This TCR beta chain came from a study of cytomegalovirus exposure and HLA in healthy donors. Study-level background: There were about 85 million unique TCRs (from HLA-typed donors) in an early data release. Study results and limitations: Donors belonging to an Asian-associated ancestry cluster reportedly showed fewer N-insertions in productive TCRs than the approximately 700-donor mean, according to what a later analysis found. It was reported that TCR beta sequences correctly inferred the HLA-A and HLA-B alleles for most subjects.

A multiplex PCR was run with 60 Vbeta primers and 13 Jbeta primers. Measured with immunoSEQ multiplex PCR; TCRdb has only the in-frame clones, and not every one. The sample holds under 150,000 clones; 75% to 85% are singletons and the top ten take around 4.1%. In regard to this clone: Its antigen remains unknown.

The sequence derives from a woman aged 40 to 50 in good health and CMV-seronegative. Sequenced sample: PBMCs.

CDR3 nucleotide sequence: TGTGCCACCAGCAGAGATTTGCAGGGGGCTAGCGGGGAGCTGTTTTTT. It codes for CATSRDLQGASGELFF. This chain joins TRBV15 and TRBJ2-2, with TRBD1 identical over 8 bases. This CDR3 comprises 16 residues. The germline V gene has CDR1 LNHNV and CDR2 YYDKDF (reference sequence). V gave up 0 bases and J gave up 7 bases; unmatched junction bases: 7.